This T cell receptor (beta chain) originates from a study of CD8+ T cells in alopecia areata. Study summary: Treated patients received oral tofacitinib, 5 to 10 mg twice daily. Severity of treated patients was scored by affected scalp percentage.

Overall study findings and caveats: Persistence in scalp and blood during tofacitinib was observed for many expanded lesional clones.

The treatment denotes: oral pan-JAK inhibitor, 5-10 mg twice daily. Peripheral blood and lesional scalp punch biopsies were taken from alopecia areata patients. Extracted from the samples, RNA was reverse transcribed into cDNA to serve as the sequencing template. Only in-frame clones appear in the TCRdb table, and some are missing; sequencing was by immunoSEQ multiplex PCR. The profile shows approximately 210,000 clones, just under 65% of them singletons. Germline assignment: CDR1 SGDLS and CDR2 YYNGEE. The CDR3 runs to 15 residues. V lost 4 bases and J lost 0, with 13 bases in between. A note on this clone: Its antigen is not identified.

Sequencing was performed on CD4+ T cells sorted from blood, taken at roughly week 49, from a patient treated with tofacitinib. The chain links TRBV9 to TRBJ2-5, with D tentatively TRBD1 or TRBD2 (6 bases each). This sequence originates from a human donor with alopecia areata. In DNA, the CDR3 is TGTGCCAGCAGCCCGGGGGCCGAGTACCAAGAGACCCAGTACTTC. It specifies CASSPGAEYQETQYF.